A single sample gave rise to the 3 T cell receptor beta chains below, sequenced in a study of Tregs in tolerant kidney transplant recipients. Measured with immunoSEQ multiplex PCR; TCRdb has only the in-frame clones, and not every one. The data hold tens of thousands of clones, with 90% to 95% observed a single time. Mixed chimerism was transient after nonmyeloablative marrow transplants from related graft donors. Sequencing was performed on CD4+ T cells from blood (PBMCs), taken 24 months after the transplant. The receptors shown here come from a human patient who received a combined kidney and bone marrow transplant. Some T cells may be supplied by the graft donor.

This sequence joins TRBV5-8 and TRBJ2-5, with TRBD2 identical over 7 bases. CDR3 length equals 15 residues. Trimming removed 4 bases from V and 1 base from J; junction bases left unmatched: 7. Germline V gene sequence: CDR1 SGHTS, CDR2 YDEGEE. CDR3 amino acids: CASSPRGRGQETQYF. In DNA, the CDR3 is TGTGCCAGCAGCCCTCGGGGGAGGGGCCAAGAGACCCAGTACTTC.

The J gene is TRBJ1-3, the V gene TRBV30; 7 bases are shared with TRBD1. Germline assignment: CDR1 GTSNPN and CDR2 SVGIG (reference sequence). Trimming took 4 bases from V and 3 from J; bases not matched to a gene: 6. This CDR3 has 14 amino acids. CDR3 nucleotides: TGTGCCTGGACCCACAGGGGTCGTGGAAACACCATATATTTT. Encoded protein: CAWTHRGRGNTIYF.

The V and J genes are TRBV5-1 and TRBJ2-1; 10 positions agree with TRBD2. CDR3 length equals 16 residues. V trimming: 3 bases; J trimming: 8 bases; junction bases outside the gene matches: 11. The V gene's germline CDR1 is SGHRS and CDR2 YFSETQ. The CDR3 nucleotides are TGCGCCAGCAGCTACCTTGAGCGGGGGGGCCTCGATGAGCAGTTCTTC. Its protein is CASSYLERGGLDEQFF.